The rows below give T cell receptor beta chains drawn from one sample of a study of cytomegalovirus exposure and HLA in healthy donors. The protocol was immunoSEQ multiplex PCR, while the TCRdb copy is restricted to in-frame clones and leaves out a portion. The sample features some 110,000 clones, with around 6.5% in its top ten. The specimen was PBMCs. The receptors derive from a man in his forties in good health and CMV-seropositive. CDR3s leave out the opening cysteine and the closing phenylalanine or tryptophan.

TRBV2	TRBJ1-4	ASSVTGGYEKLF
TRBV29-1	TRBJ2-6	SVGGTGALSGANVLT
TRBV4-1	TRBJ2-2	ASSQEGDSGSQPGELF
TRBV20-1	TRBJ2-3	SARPADTQY
TRBV6-1	TRBJ1-4	ASSEAQGTLEKLF
TRBV11-1	TRBJ2-1	ASSLAQGVEQF
TRBV5-1	TRBJ1-1	ASSLEQVPEAF
TRBV7-2	TRBJ2-1	ASSLAGTSSYNEQF
TRBV19	TRBJ1-5	ASSRDYFNQPQH
TRBV9	TRBJ2-7	ASSSSGTSIGEQY
TRBV7-8	TRBJ1-1	ASSLETGRSREAF
TRBV29-1	TRBJ2-1	SGDRSNEQF
TRBV7-9	TRBJ2-7	ASSPRSRSEQY
TRBV5-6	TRBJ1-4	ASSLARSEKLF
TRBV19	TRBJ1-2	ASSALATRGLSNYGYT
TRBV19	TRBJ2-7	ASSYLQGYEQY
TRBV4-1	TRBJ2-7	ASSHHRDSSYEQY
TRBV7-9	TRBJ2-5	ASSFGGESY
TRBV28	TRBJ1-5	ASSLRQVSNQPQH
TRBV11-3	TRBJ2-7	ASSLDGYEQY
TRBV4-1	TRBJ2-6	ASSLFLAAGNGANVLT
TRBV15	TRBJ2-7	ATSRGLAGGRGYEQY
TRBV6-5	NA	ASGEGSHEQY
TRBV7-9	TRBJ1-4	ASSPWGANEKLF
TRBV10-2	TRBJ1-1	ASRLQGQMNTEAF
TRBV6-5	TRBJ1-2	ASSRTPVRGYT
TRBV30	TRBJ1-1	AWTWGGSEAF
TRBV5-1	TRBJ1-2	ASSLVQGGGYT
TRBV11-2	TRBJ2-7	ASSSSGSEGEQY
TRBV7-9	TRBJ2-7	ASSSLRTGDAYEQY
TRBV30	TRBJ1-5	AWTPGGNQPQH
TRBV19	TRBJ1-1	ASGWQGMNTEAF
TRBV7-9	TRBJ2-3	ASSPPTNTQY
TRBV5-6	TRBJ2-7	ASSPSGESYEQY
TRBV5-4	TRBJ2-1	ASSLQGAGNEQF
TRBV5-1	TRBJ2-7	ASSLSGTWGVEQY
TRBV29-1	TRBJ1-2	SVEVYGQGYAGYT
TRBV18	TRBJ1-3	ASSPPGQANGNTIY
TRBV27	TRBJ2-3	ASSDRTRSTDTQY
TRBV5-6	TRBJ2-3	ASSFLGLAASTDTQY
TRBV7-2	TRBJ1-3	ASSFPSSGNTIY
TRBV7-9	TRBJ2-2	ASSPPGGSGELF
TRBV5-6	TRBJ2-1	ASSFAPSSYNEQF
TRBV28	TRBJ2-7	ASSLTVRPTGVEQY
TRBV10-3	TRBJ2-7	AISDLENEQY
TRBV2	TRBJ1-3	ASSSTGASGNTIY
TRBV4-2	TRBJ2-7	ASSQGSYEQY
TRBV19	TRBJ1-5	ASSIVQTNNQPQH